This T cell receptor (beta chain) was sequenced in a study of blood T cell repertoires in COVID-19 (dated by TCRdb to 2018 to 2020). About the study as a whole: The collaborator samples originated in the United States, Italy and Spain and spanned the acute and convalescent phases of COVID-19. The prospective study material was composed of cDNA or gDNA derived from T cells, B-cell-depleted T cells, or PBMCs. Subjects who had been exposed to COVID-19, were actively infected with it, or had recovered from it provided the deeply sampled blood TCRbeta repertoires that made up the dataset. The repertoires were made available in a free public database intended to serve as a resource for research on the immune response to SARS-CoV-2. The samples were drawn from two sources: the first 160 participants of the ongoing ImmuneRACE study, and fewer than 1,500 subjects contributed by 6 global collaborators. A de-identified subject ID, COVID-19 status, age in years and sex were almost always included in the sample metadata. Where available, HLA class I and class II types were taken from metadata supplied by the sample provider and were not determined by assay-based typing. What the study reported, not specific to this receptor: The amount of clinical and demographic metadata varied by source and participant and was provided uncurated.

Whole blood was collected in K2EDTA tubes by collaborating institutions according to the institutions' own protocols. For TCRbeta analysis, collaborator samples were shipped as frozen whole blood, as isolated PBMCs, or as DNA extracted from either sample type. Notes on this clone: The clone's antigen remains unknown. Base-call qualities are not available, and no considerably larger clone is one nucleotide away.

Counted from cysteine to phenylalanine, this CDR3 has 16 amino acids. Just the 48-base CDR3 DNA is kept, in frame starting at base 1. V and J lose 5 bases and 0 bases, and a span of 14 bases separates them. According to the germline V gene, CDR1 reads SGHVS and CDR2 reads FNYEAQ. TCRbeta CDR3 regions were amplified from genomic DNA using the immunoSEQ Assay, a bias-controlled multiplex PCR. Turning to the authors' computational methods: Nucleated cell counts per sample were estimated from amplification of reference gene primers within the assay. To quantify the absolute abundance of each unique TCRbeta CDR3 rearrangement, sequence reads were collapsed and filtered. Productive Simpson clonality was computed per sample as the square root of Simpson's diversity index over productive rearrangements. This immuneACCESS table, as held by TCRdb, lists in-frame sequences with V and J called but not all clones. Of the missing ones, under half trace to an unresolved V gene in checked studies; the others have no known cause. V and J calls plus clone size are reproduced from that table; the DNA served to infer D and trimming. For this sample the table gives 470,000 or so clones, of which around nine tenths were detected only once. 4% to 5.5% of the sample is taken by the ten largest.

Sequencing was performed on peripheral blood. The chain links TRBV7-6 with TRBJ2-1, and possibly TRBD2, on 6 matching bases. The origin of this receptor is a woman aged 25 to 39 with acute or convalescent COVID-19. CDR3 sequence: CASSPTGGNSYNEQFF. Here is the DNA: TGTGCCAGCAGCCCAACCGGGGGAAACTCCTACAATGAGCAGTTCTTC.